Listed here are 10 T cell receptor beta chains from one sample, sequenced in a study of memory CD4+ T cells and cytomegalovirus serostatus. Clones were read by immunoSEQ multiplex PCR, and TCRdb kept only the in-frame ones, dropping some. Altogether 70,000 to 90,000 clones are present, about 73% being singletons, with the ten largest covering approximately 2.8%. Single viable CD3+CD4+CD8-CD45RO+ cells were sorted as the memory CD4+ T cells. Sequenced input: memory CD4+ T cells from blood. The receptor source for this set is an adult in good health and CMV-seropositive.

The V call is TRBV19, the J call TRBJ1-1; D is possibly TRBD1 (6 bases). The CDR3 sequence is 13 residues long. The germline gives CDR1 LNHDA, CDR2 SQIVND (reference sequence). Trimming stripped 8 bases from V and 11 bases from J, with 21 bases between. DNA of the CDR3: TGTGCCAGTGGGGTCGGGCGAGGGGGAGCGGCTTTCTTT. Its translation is CASGVGRGGAAFF.

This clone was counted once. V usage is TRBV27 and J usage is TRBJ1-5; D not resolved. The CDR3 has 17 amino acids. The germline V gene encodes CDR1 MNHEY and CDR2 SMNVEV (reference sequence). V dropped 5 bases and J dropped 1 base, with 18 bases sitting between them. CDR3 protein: CASSPLSWRRSNQPQHF. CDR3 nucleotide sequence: TGTGCCAGCAGTCCCCTTTCATGGCGGCGGAGCAATCAGCCCCAGCATTTT.

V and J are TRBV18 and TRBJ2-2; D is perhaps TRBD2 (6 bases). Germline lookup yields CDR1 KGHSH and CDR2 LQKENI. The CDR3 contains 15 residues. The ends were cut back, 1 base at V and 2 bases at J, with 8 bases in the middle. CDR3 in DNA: TGTGCCAGCTCACCACGGGGGGAAAACACCGGGGAGCTGTTTTTT. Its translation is CASSPRGENTGELFF.

The CDR3 DNA reads TGCGCCAGCAGCCAGCAAAGTGCAGGGGGGGGAGAAAAACTGTTTTTT. This sequence encodes CASSQQSAGGGEKLFF. The rearrangement joins TRBV4-1 to TRBJ1-4, with 7 bases identical to TRBD1. The CDR3 totals 16 residues. The V segment lost 3 bases and the J segment 8 bases; nucleotides outside the gene matches: 12. In germline, CDR1 is MGHRA, CDR2 YSYEKL.

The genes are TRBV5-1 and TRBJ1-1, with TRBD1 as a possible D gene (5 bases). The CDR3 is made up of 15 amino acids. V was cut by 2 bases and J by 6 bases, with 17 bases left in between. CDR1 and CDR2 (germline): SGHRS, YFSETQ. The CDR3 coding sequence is TGCGCCAGCAGCTTTGATCCGGGGCGCTCCCCTGAAGCTTTCTTT. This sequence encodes CASSFDPGRSPEAFF.

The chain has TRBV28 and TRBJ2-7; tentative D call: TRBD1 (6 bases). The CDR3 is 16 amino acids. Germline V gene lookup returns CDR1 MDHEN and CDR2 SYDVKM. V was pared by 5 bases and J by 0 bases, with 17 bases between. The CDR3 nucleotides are TGTGCCAGCAGTCCCCTGGGACAATTGAGCTCCTACGAGCAGTACTTC. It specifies CASSPLGQLSSYEQYF.

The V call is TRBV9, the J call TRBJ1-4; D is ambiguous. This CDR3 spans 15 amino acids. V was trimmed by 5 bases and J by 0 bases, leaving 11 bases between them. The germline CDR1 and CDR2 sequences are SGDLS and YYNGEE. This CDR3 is CASSPQLTTNEKLFF. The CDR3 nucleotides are TGTGCCAGCAGTCCCCAGCTCACAACTAATGAAAAACTGTTTTTT.

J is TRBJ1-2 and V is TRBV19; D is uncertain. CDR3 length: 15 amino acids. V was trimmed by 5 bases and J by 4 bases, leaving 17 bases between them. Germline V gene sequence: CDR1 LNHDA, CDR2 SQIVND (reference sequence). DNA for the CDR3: TGTGCCAGTAGTCCTATGGAGGAATGGAGCTATGGCTACACCTTC. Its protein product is CASSPMEEWSYGYTF.

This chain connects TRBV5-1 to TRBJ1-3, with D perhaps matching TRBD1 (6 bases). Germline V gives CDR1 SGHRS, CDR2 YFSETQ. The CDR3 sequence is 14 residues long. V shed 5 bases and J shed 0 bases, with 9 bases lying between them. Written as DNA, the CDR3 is TGCGCCAGCAGTCCGGGGGCCTCTGGAAACACCATATATTTT. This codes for CASSPGASGNTIYF.

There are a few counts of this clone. The CDR3 region is CASSSTGGEQPQHF. The CDR3 DNA follows: TGCGCCAGCAGCTCGACAGGGGGCGAACAGCCCCAGCATTTT. This chain links TRBV5-1 with TRBJ1-5, with 10 bases identical to TRBD1. The length of the CDR3 is 14 residues. Looked up from germline, CDR1 is SGHRS and CDR2 is YFSETQ. Trimming took 3 bases from V and 7 from J; bases not matched to a gene: 4.